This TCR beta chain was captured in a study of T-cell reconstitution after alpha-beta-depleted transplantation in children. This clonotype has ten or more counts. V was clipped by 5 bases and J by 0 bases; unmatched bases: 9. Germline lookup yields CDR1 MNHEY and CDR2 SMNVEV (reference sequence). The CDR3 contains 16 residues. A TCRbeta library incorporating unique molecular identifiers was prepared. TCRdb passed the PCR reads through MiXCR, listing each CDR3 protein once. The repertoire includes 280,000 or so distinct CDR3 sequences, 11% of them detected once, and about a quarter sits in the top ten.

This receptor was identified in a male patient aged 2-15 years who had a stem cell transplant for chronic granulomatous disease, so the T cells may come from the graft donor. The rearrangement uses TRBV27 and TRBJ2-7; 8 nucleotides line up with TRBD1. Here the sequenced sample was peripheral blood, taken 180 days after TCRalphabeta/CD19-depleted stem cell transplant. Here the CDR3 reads CASSAFYRGSSYEQYF. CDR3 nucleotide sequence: TGTGCCAGCAGTGCCTTCTACAGGGGGTCCTCCTACGAGCAGTACTTC.